This T cell receptor (beta chain) was retrieved from a study of cytomegalovirus exposure and HLA in healthy donors. About the study: HLA-typed donors were the source of about 90 million unique TCRs held in an early data release.

This CDR3 is built from 13 residues. The V and J ends lost 4 bases and 1 base respectively, with 8 bases between them. The germline gives CDR1 SGHNT, CDR2 YYREEE (reference sequence). Researchers ran the PCR with 60 Vbeta and 13 Jbeta primers. The method was immunoSEQ multiplex PCR; TCRdb's version includes in-frame clones alone and lacks a portion of them. In the table there are about 89,000 clones, around 84% of which are singletons. This chain joins TRBV5-4 and TRBJ2-5, with D hard to call. Sequencing input: PBMCs. This clonotype was obtained from a man aged 35-49 years in good health and CMV-seropositive. CDR3 loop: CASSQTPQETQYF. The CDR3 DNA is TGTGCCAGCAGCCAGACACCCCAAGAGACCCAGTACTTC. The full variable domain, completed using reference TRBV5-4 and TRBJ2-5, is ETGVTQSPTHLIKTRGQQVTLRCSSQSGHNTVSWYQQALGQGPQFIFQYYREEENGRGNFPPRFSGLQFPNYSSELNVNALELDDSALYLCASSQTPQETQYFGPGTRLLVL.